The 31 T cell receptor beta chains given below trace back to one sample, sequenced in a study of blood T cell repertoires in COVID-19. TCRdb's table, derived via immunoSEQ multiplex PCR, lists solely in-frame clones and lacks some. The sample lists fewer than 350,000 clones, around 88% occurring once. Material: PBMCs or T cells enriched from blood (not recorded which). All receptors come from a woman in her thirties or forties who had recovered from COVID-19.

This clone was counted at least ten times. The V gene is TRBV2, the J gene TRBJ2-1; 12 bases line up with TRBD2. The germline V gene encodes CDR1 SNHLY and CDR2 FYNNEI. The CDR3 has 16 residues. The V and J ends lost 5 bases and 6 bases, in that order; junction bases with no gene match: 8. The CDR3 sequence is CASSPFLAGGGNEQFF. CDR3 coding DNA: TGTGCCAGCAGTCCTTTCCTAGCGGGAGGGGGCAATGAGCAGTTCTTC.

The chain is built from TRBV28 and TRBJ1-6; tentative D call: TRBD1 (6 bases). The V end was cut by 5 bases, the J end by 12 bases, with 17 bases between. The length of the CDR3 is 14 residues. Germline V lookup: CDR1 MDHEN, CDR2 SYDVKM. CDR3 in DNA: TGTGCCAGCAGTACGGGGGGCACCACTCGACCCCTCCACTTT. Encoded protein: CASSTGGTTRPLHF.

The chain uses TRBV19 and TRBJ2-2; 9 bases agree with TRBD2. V was pared by 4 bases and J by 1 base, with 1 base of the junction left unmatched. The CDR3 has 15 residues. The germline V gene encodes CDR1 LNHDA and CDR2 SQIVND (reference sequence). CDR3 sequence: CASSKTSGNTGELFF. For the CDR3, the DNA is TGTGCCAGTAGTAAGACTAGCGGGAACACCGGGGAGCTGTTTTTT. Supplemented by reference TRBV19 and TRBJ2-2, the full variable domain reads DGGITQSPKYLFRKEGQNVTLSCEQNLNHDAMYWYRQDPGQGLRLIYYSQIVNDFQKGDIAEGYSVSREKKESFPLTVTSAQKNPTAFYLCASSKTSGNTGELFFGEGSRLTVL.

V is TRBV2 and J is TRBJ2-1; TRBD1 agrees at 10 bases. Germline CDR1 reads SNHLY; CDR2 reads FYNNEI. This CDR3 comprises 15 residues. Here the CDR3 reads CAGERDRGSYNEQFF. Here the CDR3 DNA reads TGTGCTGGGGAGCGGGACAGGGGCTCCTACAATGAGCAGTTCTTC.

The genes are TRBV28 and TRBJ2-3, with D possibly being TRBD1 (5 bases). V dropped 6 bases and J dropped 14 bases, with 18 bases sitting between them. CDR1 is MDHEN and CDR2 is SYDVKM in the germline V gene. The CDR3 totals 12 residues. CDR3 DNA sequence: TGTGCCAGCAGGGTCGGAAGAAGGGGCGTGTATTTT. Its protein is CASRVGRRGVYF.

The CDR3: CSVGGGSKNIQYF. In DNA, the CDR3 is TGCAGCGTTGGAGGGGGAAGCAAAAACATTCAGTACTTC. The chain uses TRBV29-1 and TRBJ2-4; D is possibly TRBD1 (6 bases). Germline V gene lookup returns CDR1 SQVTM and CDR2 ANQGSEA. Between the trimmed V and J ends, which lost 4 bases and 3 bases, there was a span of 10 bases. CDR3 length: 13 amino acids.

The chain recombines TRBV7-9 with TRBJ1-4; 7 bases are a match to TRBD1. This CDR3 contains 15 residues. V was clipped by 5 bases and J by 3 bases; unmatched bases: 6. Germline CDR1 SEHNR, CDR2 FQNEAQ (reference sequence). The CDR3 reads CASSRAGGANEKLFF. CDR3 sequence (DNA): TGTGCCAGCAGCCGCGCAGGGGGTGCTAATGAAAAACTGTTTTTT.

This sequence joins TRBV19 and TRBJ2-7; 12 bases are shared with TRBD2. Germline V lookup: CDR1 LNHDA, CDR2 SQIVND (reference sequence). The CDR3 has 15 residues. The V and J ends lost 5 bases and 6 bases, in that order; junction bases with no gene match: 8. CDR3 protein: CASSLRTSGTIEQYF. In nucleotides, the CDR3 is TGTGCCAGTAGTCTCCGGACTAGCGGGACTATCGAGCAGTACTTC.

This rearrangement joins TRBV6-2 or TRBV6-3 to TRBJ1-1; 8 bases are shared with TRBD1. V trimming: 2 bases; J trimming: 0 bases; junction bases outside the gene matches: 14. This CDR3 comprises 19 residues. In germline, CDR1 is MNHEY, CDR2 SVGEGT. The CDR3 reads CASSYPRSTGEKMNTEAFF. The CDR3 coding sequence is TGTGCCAGCAGTTACCCTCGATCGACAGGGGAAAAGATGAACACTGAAGCTTTCTTT.

The chain uses TRBV27 and TRBJ2-1, with D possibly TRBD2 on 5 matching bases. The germline CDR1 and CDR2 sequences are MNHEY and SMNVEV (reference sequence). V was cut by 3 bases and J by 2 bases, with 14 bases left in between. The CDR3 contains 16 residues. The CDR3: CASSFRAELAYNEQFF. The CDR3 DNA sequence: TGTGCCAGCAGTTTTCGAGCGGAACTGGCCTACAATGAGCAGTTCTTC.

In DNA form, the CDR3 reads TGTGCCAGCAGCCAAGTGACGGGAGCGATTGAGACCCAGTACTTC. Translating gives CASSQVTGAIETQYF. V gene TRBV3-1 (or the pseudogene TRBV3-2) combines with J gene TRBJ2-5, with a possible D match to TRBD2 (6 bases). V lost 1 base and J 5 bases, leaving 14 bases between the germline ends. The germline CDR1 and CDR2 sequences are LGHDT and YNNKEL (reference sequence). The CDR3 extends over 15 amino acids.

This rearrangement joins TRBV18 to TRBJ1-6, with D tentatively TRBD1 (5 bases). The V end lost 4 bases, the J end lost 8 bases, and 9 bases lay between the germline ends. The germline V gene has CDR1 KGHSH and CDR2 LQKENI. The length of the CDR3 is 13 residues. The CDR3 DNA is TGTGCCAGCTCACAGGGGCTGGATTCACCCCTCCACTTT. Its translation is CASSQGLDSPLHF. The variable domain in full, with the rest retrieved from reference TRBV18 and TRBJ1-6, is NAGVMQNPRHLVRRRGQEARLRCSPMKGHSHVYWYRQLPEEGLKFMVYLQKENIIDESGMPKERFSAEFPKEGPSILRIQQVVRGDSAAYFCASSQGLDSPLHFGNGTRLTVT.

This chain uses TRBV7-9 with TRBJ2-5, with a tentative D call TRBD2 (5 bases). Trimming stripped 2 bases from V and 4 bases from J, with 11 bases between. This CDR3 contains 14 residues. The germline V gene has CDR1 SEHNR and CDR2 FQNEAQ (reference sequence). The CDR3: CASSLNSGGETQYF. The CDR3 DNA sequence: TGTGCCAGCAGCTTAAATTCCGGAGGAGAGACCCAGTACTTC.

This chain links TRBV7-2 with TRBJ2-2; D not resolved. This CDR3 region has 15 residues. Germline CDR1 is SGHTA and CDR2 is FQGNSA. V gave up 5 bases and J gave up 0 bases, with 10 bases separating them. The CDR3 DNA reads TGTGCCAGCAGCCCCCGGGTCCCGAACACCGGGGAGCTGTTTTTT. Its protein product is CASSPRVPNTGELFF.

V and J are TRBV3-1 (or the pseudogene TRBV3-2) and TRBJ1-3; no definite D call. V was trimmed by 5 bases and J by 9 bases, leaving 17 bases between them. This CDR3 contains 14 residues. Germline-derived CDR1 and CDR2 are LGHDT and YNNKEL (reference sequence). The CDR3 sequence is CASSYGRRGVTIYF. CDR3 bases: TGTGCCAGCAGCTATGGACGGCGCGGGGTCACCATATATTTT.

The chain links TRBV28 to TRBJ2-7; 8 bases match TRBD1. Looked up from germline, CDR1 is MDHEN and CDR2 is SYDVKM. V lost 4 bases and J lost 1; bases outside the gene matches: 12. The CDR3 contains 17 residues. CDR3 coding DNA: TGTGCCAGCAGTTGGGACCTACGGACAGGGACATCCTACGAGCAGTACTTC. Its translation is CASSWDLRTGTSYEQYF. The entire variable domain, with the rest obtained from reference TRBV28 and TRBJ2-7, is as follows: DVKVTQSSRYLVKRTGEKVFLECVQDMDHENMFWYRQDPGLGLRLIYFSYDVKMKEKGDIPEGYSVSREKKERFSLILESASTNQTSMYLCASSWDLRTGTSYEQYFGPGTRLTVT.

The chain links TRBV18 to TRBJ2-1; 7 positions match TRBD2. The CDR3 consists of 13 residues. CDR1 KGHSH and CDR2 LQKENI come from the germline V gene. V lost 2 bases and J lost 7; bases outside the gene matches: 2. This CDR3 reads CASSPRLANEQFF. CDR3 DNA: TGTGCCAGCTCACCAAGACTAGCAAATGAGCAGTTCTTC.

The CDR3 bases are TGTGCCAGCAGCCCCCAAGGACTAGCGGGAGGTCGTGAGCAGTACTTC. This encodes CASSPQGLAGGREQYF. This chain joins TRBV7-2 and TRBJ2-7; TRBD2 matches at 14 bases. The CDR3 contains 16 residues. Germline V gene data show CDR1 as SGHTA and CDR2 as FQGNSA. After removal of 5 bases from V and 7 bases from J, the junction contained 10 bases not matched to a gene.

V usage is TRBV3-1 (or the pseudogene TRBV3-2) and J usage is TRBJ2-4; TRBD1 might be the D (5 bases). V was shortened by 0 bases and J by 3 bases, with 18 bases between the two germline ends. This CDR3 spans 18 amino acids. In germline, CDR1 is LGHDT, CDR2 YNNKEL (reference sequence). The CDR3 spells CASSQEGDSSRFKNIQYF. CDR3 coding DNA: TGTGCCAGCAGCCAAGAGGGCGACAGTTCACGATTCAAAAACATTCAGTACTTC.

The CDR3 DNA sequence: TGTGCCAGCTCACTTAACGGCGCAGGGGCCCCGAGCTTCAACTATGGCTACACCTTC. Protein: CASSLNGAGAPSFNYGYTF. The chain links TRBV18 to TRBJ1-2; tentative D call: TRBD1 (6 bases). Trimming left V 4 bases short and J 2 bases short, with 26 bases between. Germline V gene lookup returns CDR1 KGHSH and CDR2 LQKENI. CDR3 length: 19 amino acids.

This chain uses TRBV5-4 with TRBJ2-3; weak D call: TRBD2 (7 bases). Between the trimmed V and J ends, which lost 5 bases and 4 bases, there was a span of 14 bases. The germline V gene has CDR1 SGHNT and CDR2 YYREEE (reference sequence). This CDR3 has 14 residues. The CDR3 reads CASRTRGGPDTQYF. The CDR3 bases are TGTGCCAGCAGAACTAGGGGGGGGCCAGATACGCAGTATTTT. Supplemented by reference TRBV5-4 and TRBJ2-3, the full variable domain reads ETGVTQSPTHLIKTRGQQVTLRCSSQSGHNTVSWYQQALGQGPQFIFQYYREEENGRGNFPPRFSGLQFPNYSSELNVNALELDDSALYLCASRTRGGPDTQYFGPGTRLTVL.

The genes are TRBV27 and TRBJ1-1, with 10 bases lining up with TRBD1. J was trimmed by 5 bases and V by 5 bases; bases with no gene match: 5. Germline values: CDR1 MNHEY, CDR2 SMNVEV (reference sequence). This CDR3 is built from 14 residues. For the CDR3, the DNA is TGTGCCAGCAGTACCCCGGGACAGGGGACTGAAGCTTTCTTT. This codes for CASSTPGQGTEAFF.

The chain is built from TRBV18 and TRBJ2-1, with D perhaps matching TRBD1 (5 bases). The CDR3 has 11 amino acids. The V end was cut by 1 base, the J end by 10 bases, with 5 bases between. Germline CDR1 and CDR2: KGHSH and LQKENI. The CDR3 here is CASSPRTEQFF. The CDR3 region has the DNA TGTGCCAGCTCACCACGGACAGAGCAGTTCTTC.

The gene calls are TRBV9 and TRBJ2-3, with D possibly matching TRBD2 (5 bases). This CDR3 comprises 13 residues. Trimming stripped 0 bases from V and 5 bases from J, with 7 bases between. Germline V gives CDR1 SGDLS, CDR2 YYNGEE. The CDR3 is CASSVVGRDTQYF. CDR3 DNA sequence: TGTGCCAGCAGCGTAGTGGGGAGAGATACGCAGTATTTT. The entire variable domain, with the rest obtained from reference TRBV9 and TRBJ2-3, is as follows: DSGVTQTPKHLITATGQRVTLRCSPRSGDLSVYWYQQSLDQGLQFLIQYYNGEERAKGNILERFSAQQFPDLHSELNLSSLELGDSALYFCASSVVGRDTQYFGPGTRLTVL.

The chain recombines TRBV2 with TRBJ1-1; 7 bases map to TRBD1. The CDR3 spans 13 residues. CDR1 and CDR2 from the germline V gene are SNHLY and FYNNEI. V lost 6 bases and J lost 6; bases outside the gene matches: 7. In nucleotides, the CDR3 is TGTGCCAGCAGCGATGACAGGGTATCTGAAGCTTTCTTT. It codes for CASSDDRVSEAFF.

This sequence joins TRBV24-1 and TRBJ2-3; 13 bases align to TRBD2. Unmatched junction bases numbered 23, after V lost 7 bases and J lost 5 bases. Looked up from germline, CDR1 is KGHDR and CDR2 is SFDVKD. This CDR3 is built from 21 residues. The CDR3 sequence is CATSQENGLAGEILPRDTQYF. In DNA form, the CDR3 reads TGTGCCACCAGCCAGGAAAACGGACTAGCGGGAGAAATTCTCCCCCGAGATACGCAGTATTTT.

The rearrangement links TRBV7-9 to TRBJ2-2, with 9 positions matching TRBD2. The CDR3 covers 19 residues. V lost 5 bases, J lost 0 bases, and 13 bases stayed unmatched. The germline gives CDR1 SEHNR, CDR2 FQNEAQ (reference sequence). The CDR3 is CASSDSVGLAHANTGELFF. CDR3 DNA: TGTGCCAGCAGCGATTCGGTCGGACTAGCGCACGCGAACACCGGGGAGCTGTTTTTT. The whole variable domain, filled in from reference TRBV7-9 and TRBJ2-2, reads DTGVSQNPRHKITKRGQNVTFRCDPISEHNRLYWYRQTLGQGPEFLTYFQNEAQLEKSRLLSDRFSAERPKGSFSTLEIQRTEQGDSAMYLCASSDSVGLAHANTGELFFGEGSRLTVL.

V and J are TRBV14 and TRBJ1-2, with 9 bases fitting TRBD1. V trimming: 4 bases; J trimming: 4 bases; junction bases outside the gene matches: 4. There are 14 residues in the CDR3. CDR1 and CDR2 from the germline V gene are SGHDN and FVKESK. This chain's CDR3 is CASSPRTGVYGYTF. The CDR3 region has the DNA TGTGCCAGCAGCCCCCGGACAGGGGTCTATGGCTACACCTTC. The whole variable domain, filled in from reference TRBV14 and TRBJ1-2, reads EAGVTQFPSHSVIEKGQTVTLRCDPISGHDNLYWYRRVMGKEIKFLLHFVKESKQDESGMPNNRFLAERTGGTYSTLKVQPAELEDSGVYFCASSPRTGVYGYTFGSGTRLTVV.

This clone is a singleton in its sample. The chain combines TRBV29-1 with TRBJ1-1; D gene unclear. Trimming removed 8 bases from V and 5 bases from J, with 15 bases in between. There are 12 residues in the CDR3. Germline CDR1 SQVTM, CDR2 ANQGSEA. The CDR3 DNA sequence: TGCAGCTCCCGAGGGCCGGGGACTGAAGCTTTCTTT. Its protein is CSSRGPGTEAFF.

This chain connects TRBV28 to TRBJ1-1; D remains unclear. Trimming took off 1 base at V and 1 base at J, with 7 bases between the two ends. Germline V gene sequence: CDR1 MDHEN, CDR2 SYDVKM. The CDR3 spans 14 residues. Here the CDR3 DNA reads TGTGCCAGCAGTTTATCGGGTCAGAACACTGAAGCTTTCTTT. This sequence encodes CASSLSGQNTEAFF.

The chain carries TRBV4-2 and TRBJ1-2; no clear D. The germline V and J ends were trimmed by 1 base and 4 bases, with 7 bases remaining between them. This CDR3 has 13 residues. Germline V gene sequence: CDR1 LGHNA, CDR2 YNFKEQ. The CDR3 DNA sequence: TGTGCCAGCAGCCAAGTGTCAGTCTATGGCTACACCTTC. This translates into CASSQVSVYGYTF.